Listed below are T cell receptor beta chains from one sample, sequenced in a study of blood T cell repertoires in COVID-19. Generated by immunoSEQ multiplex PCR, the TCRdb table keeps only in-frame clones and is missing some. The data hold roughly 250,000 clones, with around 83% observed a single time. Sequencing used peripheral blood. These TCRs come from a woman between 40 and 50 years old who had recovered from COVID-19. CDR3s include the opening cysteine and the closing phenylalanine or tryptophan. Each record gives: V gene, J gene, clone size, CDR3 protein. Size is stated for part of the rows, as once, few or many counts, or as a class when the clone is expanded.

TRBV24-1	TRBJ1-5	-	CATSLRGANQPQHF
TRBV7-2	TRBJ2-1	-	CASSLFYSGDYNEQFF
TRBV5-4	TRBJ1-1	-	CASSFRGTEAFF
TRBV18	TRBJ2-1	-	CASSDRGISYNEQFF
TRBV10-3	TRBJ2-6	-	CAIWTGISSGANVLTF
TRBV5-1	TRBJ1-6	-	CASSLESGNYSPLHF
TRBV2	TRBJ1-4	many	CASTGPKATATNEKLFF
TRBV19	TRBJ1-2	-	CASSNGPGPGYTF
TRBV30	TRBJ2-2	few	CAWRMRSWNTGELFF
TRBV3-1/TRBV3-2	TRBJ1-2	-	CASSPGYGYTF
TRBV11-2	TRBJ1-4	few	CASSQIRGQGMAGKLFF